This T cell receptor beta chain was recorded in a study of blood T cell repertoires in COVID-19. Study-wide context: Collection of acute and convalescent COVID-19 samples took place in the United States, Italy and Spain. Sample material is recorded as cDNA or gDNA derived from T cells, B-cell-depleted T cells, or PBMCs.

Study processing details: Amplifying reference gene primers gave estimates of nucleated cell counts. Some clones are missing from TCRdb's copy, which holds only in-frame ones; the method was immunoSEQ multiplex PCR. From that table come the V and J calls and clone size; the DNA was used to work out D and trimming. The sample records 350,000 to 450,000 clones, 70% to 90% being singletons. This TCR came from a man aged 35 to 55 with acute or convalescent COVID-19. The sequenced material came from peripheral blood.

The CDR3 spells CASRREASISSYEQYF. The CDR3 nucleotides read TGTGCCAGCAGGAGGGAGGCTAGCATCAGCTCCTACGAGCAGTACTTC. The chain carries TRBV2 and TRBJ2-7, with D possibly being TRBD2 (6 bases). CDR3 size: 16 residues. V shed 6 bases and J shed 0 bases, with 18 bases lying between them. The germline CDR1 and CDR2 sequences are SNHLY and FYNNEI.